These 2 T cell receptor beta chains originate from one sample sequenced in a study of cytomegalovirus exposure and HLA in healthy donors. Primers for the PCR totalled 60 Vbeta and 13 Jbeta. The repertoire was sequenced with immunoSEQ multiplex PCR; TCRdb's copy has only in-frame clones and lacks some. Seen here are about 190,000 clones, 82% observed once, and the top ten hold under 0.9%. Sequenced material: PBMCs. The receptor set was obtained from a woman younger than 35 in good health and CMV-seronegative.

The sample holds one count of this clone. V usage is TRBV7-3 and J usage is TRBJ1-1; a possible D gene is TRBD1 (5 bases). Trimming pared 6 bases from V and 3 bases from J, leaving 20 bases between. The CDR3 runs 16 residues. Germline lookup yields CDR1 SGHTA and CDR2 FQGTGA. Here the CDR3 reads CASRSGTGGAYTEAFF. The CDR3 bases are TGTGCCAGCAGAAGCGGGACTGGAGGTGCGTACACTGAAGCTTTCTTT.

This clone was counted only a few times. The rearrangement links TRBV5-1 to TRBJ1-2; 8 bases match TRBD1. Germline V gives CDR1 SGHRS, CDR2 YFSETQ. The CDR3 totals 13 residues. V dropped 4 bases and J dropped 3; count of bases not matched to a gene: 2. The chain's CDR3 is CASSTDRDYGYTF. The CDR3 bases are TGCGCCAGCAGCACGGACAGGGACTATGGCTACACCTTC.